Here is one T cell receptor beta chain with its context. This sample is part of a study of blood T cell repertoires in COVID-19. Method: immunoSEQ multiplex PCR; TCRdb's copy keeps in-frame clones and lacks some. The data show about 300,000 clones, with about 91% seen just once and 6.9% held by the top ten. V lost 5 bases and J lost 9, with 16 bases in between. There are 12 residues in the CDR3. Germline V gene sequence: CDR1 GTSNPN, CDR2 SVGIG (reference sequence). The V call is TRBV30, the J call TRBJ1-1; maybe TRBD1 (5 bases). The source of this sequence is a woman younger than 45 who had recovered from COVID-19. Sequencing was done on a sample of peripheral blood. CDR3 amino acids: CAWSPPRGKAFF. The CDR3 region has the DNA TGTGCCTGGTCGCCTCCGCGGGGCAAAGCTTTCTTT.